One and the same sample provided the 32 T cell receptor beta chains below, sequenced in a study of identical twins. TCRdb called the 5' RACE reads again in MiXCR, with one record for every CDR3 protein. This sample has 300,000 to 350,000 distinct CDR3 sequences, with 9% to 15% found just once. This sample was also put to use in a study of yellow fever vaccine responses in identical twins.

Sequenced input: CD8+ T cells sorted from blood. The source of these receptors is a young woman in good health.

This clonotype was detected only a few times. The rearrangement links TRBV6-1 to TRBJ2-2, with TRBD2 matching 13 bases. Germline CDR1 is MNHNS and CDR2 is SASEGT. Trimming took 6 bases from V and 2 from J; bases not matched to a gene: 9. This CDR3 is built from 18 residues. DNA for the CDR3: TGTGCCAGCAGAGTACTAGCGGGGGGGCCGAGAAACACCGGGGAGCTGTTTTTT. As protein: CASRVLAGGPRNTGELFF.

This clonotype has just a few counts. The chain is built from TRBV24-1 and TRBJ2-2; 12 bases are shared with TRBD2. CDR1 and CDR2 (germline): KGHDR, SFDVKD. The CDR3 is made up of 16 amino acids. V was pared by 3 bases and J by 5 bases, with 3 bases of the junction left unmatched. This CDR3 is CATSDQGLAGTGELFF. The DNA for the CDR3 is TGTGCCACCAGTGATCAAGGACTAGCGGGGACCGGGGAGCTGTTTTTT.

The chain combines TRBV11-2 with TRBJ1-1; D might be TRBD1 (5 bases). The CDR3 is 17 residues long. V lost 1 base and J 4 bases, leaving 19 bases between the germline ends. Germline-derived CDR1 and CDR2 are SGHAT and FQNNGV. CDR3 sequence: CASSLGGWGSLSTEAFF. The CDR3 DNA is TGTGCCAGCAGCTTAGGAGGATGGGGGTCTCTAAGCACTGAAGCTTTCTTT.

The chain recombines TRBV6-5 with TRBJ2-7, with 11 bases aligning to TRBD2. Germline V gene sequence: CDR1 MNHEY, CDR2 SVGAGI. The CDR3 has 17 residues. Trimming cost V 1 base and J 7 bases; bases outside gene matches: 12. CDR3 protein: CASSYWLAGGPSEEQYF. Here the CDR3 DNA reads TGTGCCAGCAGTTACTGGTTAGCGGGAGGGCCTTCAGAGGAGCAGTACTTC.

The V gene is TRBV6-1, the J gene TRBJ2-7, with D maybe TRBD1 (5 bases). Looked up from germline, CDR1 is MNHNS and CDR2 is SASEGT. V was trimmed by 7 bases and J by 2 bases, leaving 12 bases between them. The CDR3 loop spans 13 amino acids. The CDR3 DNA is TGTGCCAGCAAATTGAAGACAGCCTACGAGCAGTACTTC. Translated: CASKLKTAYEQYF.

This clonotype was picked up a small number of times. The chain recombines TRBV2 with TRBJ1-1; no firm D call. This CDR3 contains 14 residues. Germline V CDR1 and CDR2: SNHLY, FYNNEI. V lost 7 bases and J lost 3, with 15 bases in between. This CDR3 is CASTPGTEDTEAFF. The CDR3 DNA follows: TGTGCCAGCACCCCGGGCACGGAGGACACTGAAGCTTTCTTT.

The chain employs TRBV29-1 and TRBJ2-1; tentative D call: TRBD2 (5 bases). V gave up 3 bases and J gave up 5 bases, with 11 bases separating them. Germline CDR1 is SQVTM and CDR2 is ANQGSEA. The CDR3 has 13 amino acids. CDR3 coding DNA: TGCAGCGTTGAGGCGGGTGCACACAATGAGCAGTTCTTC. This gives the protein CSVEAGAHNEQFF.

This chain uses TRBV20-1 with TRBJ1-2; 7 bases are a match to TRBD1. This CDR3 has 12 residues. The J segment lost 3 bases and the V segment lost 4 bases, leaving 2 bases of the junction unmatched. Germline assignment: CDR1 DFQATT and CDR2 SNEGSKA (reference sequence). CDR3 coding DNA: TGCAGTGCTAAGGACAGGTACTATGGCTACACCTTC. It encodes CSAKDRYYGYTF.

This chain links TRBV7-9 with TRBJ1-1; D unresolved. This CDR3 region has 15 residues. The V gene lost 4 bases and the J gene lost 1 base, with 13 bases spanning the gap. Per germline, CDR1 SEHNR and CDR2 FQNEAQ (reference sequence). The DNA for the CDR3 is TGTGCCAGCAGCTCCTCGGCTTGGAGGAACACTGAAGCTTTCTTT. Its protein product is CASSSSAWRNTEAFF.

V gene TRBV19 combines with J gene TRBJ2-3; TRBD2 aligns across 7 bases. This CDR3 is 15 amino acids long. The trim removed 10 bases at V and 5 bases at J, leaving 15 bases unmatched. Germline CDR1 and CDR2: LNHDA and SQIVND (reference sequence). Written as DNA, the CDR3 is TGTGCCACCCCACCCCGGACGGGAGGTCTAGATACGCAGTATTTT. It translates to CATPPRTGGLDTQYF.

The chain carries TRBV2 and TRBJ1-2, with D possibly matching TRBD1 (6 bases). CDR3 length equals 12 residues. Germline CDR1 and CDR2: SNHLY and FYNNEI. The germline V and J ends were trimmed by 9 bases and 4 bases, with 12 bases remaining between them. CDR3 nucleotide sequence: TGTGCCAGTCCGGACAGTCCCTATGGCTACACCTTC. Protein: CASPDSPYGYTF.

This clonotype has more than one count but fewer than ten. The chain links TRBV6-5 to TRBJ2-1; a possible D gene is TRBD2 (5 bases). The germline V gene encodes CDR1 MNHEY and CDR2 SVGAGI. This CDR3 region has 17 residues. With 0 bases removed from V and 0 bases from J, the gap between germline ends came to 12 bases. CDR3 DNA: TGTGCCAGCAGTTACTCTGGGAGTTTCAGCTCCTACAATGAGCAGTTCTTC. This encodes CASSYSGSFSSYNEQFF.

This clonotype was counted a few times. This chain links TRBV29-1 with TRBJ2-7, with TRBD2 identical over 8 bases. From germline, CDR1 is SQVTM and CDR2 ANQGSEA. This CDR3 is 13 amino acids long. V lost 7 bases and J lost 5; bases outside the gene matches: 10. In DNA form, the CDR3 reads TGCAGCGCCGGGGGGGGGCACACGGACGAGCAGTACTTC. Amino acids: CSAGGGHTDEQYF.

The chain couples TRBV7-9 to TRBJ2-7, with 11 positions matching TRBD2. Per the germline V gene, CDR1 is SEHNR and CDR2 is FQNEAQ (reference sequence). This CDR3 region has 15 residues. V was pared by 6 bases and J by 3 bases, with 7 bases of the junction left unmatched. CDR3 DNA sequence: TGTGCCAGCAGTCCACCGGGACTAGCGGACTACGAGCAGTACTTC. This translates into CASSPPGLADYEQYF.

This clonotype was counted ten times or more. The chain carries TRBV12-3 or TRBV12-4 and TRBJ2-7; D is tentatively TRBD1 or TRBD2 (5 bases each). The germline V and J ends were trimmed by 2 bases and 5 bases, with 16 bases remaining between them. The CDR3 sequence is 15 residues long. The CDR3 is CASSLPGRWTDEQYV. In DNA, the CDR3 is TGTGCCAGCAGTTTACCAGGGAGATGGACGGACGAGCAGTACGTC.

This chain uses TRBV20-1 with TRBJ2-7; D is perhaps TRBD1 or TRBD2 (5 bases each). The CDR3 is 10 residues long. Per the germline V gene, CDR1 is DFQATT and CDR2 is SNEGSKA (reference sequence). V lost 6 bases and J 9 bases, leaving 12 bases between the germline ends. CDR3 sequence: CSAGTLGQYV. CDR3 nucleotide sequence: TGCAGTGCGGGGACGTTGGGGCAGTACGTC.

This clonotype was seen many times. The rearrangement joins TRBV12-3 or TRBV12-4 to TRBJ2-1; no reliable D call. V lost 2 bases to trimming and J lost 0 bases, with 8 bases between them. The CDR3 consists of 15 residues. CDR3 bases: TGTGCCAGCAGTTTAAGGCAGAGCTCCTACAATGAGCAGTTCTTC. Its translation is CASSLRQSSYNEQFF.

The table lists this clonotype with a few counts. The chain employs TRBV11-2 and TRBJ2-2, with 8 bases identical to TRBD2. Germline V gives CDR1 SGHAT, CDR2 FQNNGV. The CDR3 has 17 amino acids. Trimming at V came to 1 base and at J to 0 bases, leaving 4 bases not matched to a gene. The CDR3 loop is CASSLGPGGANTGELFF. The CDR3 nucleotides read TGTGCCAGCAGCTTAGGGCCGGGGGGGGCGAACACCGGGGAGCTGTTTTTT.

The rearrangement uses TRBV5-5 and TRBJ2-7; 8 nucleotides line up with TRBD1. The germline gives CDR1 SGHKS, CDR2 YYEKEE (reference sequence). Unmatched junction bases numbered 2, after V lost 0 bases and J lost 6 bases. This CDR3 has 13 amino acids. Written as DNA, the CDR3 is TGTGCCAGCAGCTTGGGGCAGGGGGCCGAGCAGTACTTC. Protein product: CASSLGQGAEQYF.

This chain connects TRBV12-3 or TRBV12-4 to TRBJ2-1; 14 bases are shared with TRBD2. This CDR3 comprises 17 residues. Unmatched junction bases numbered 6, after V lost 8 bases and J lost 0 bases. In DNA, the CDR3 is TGTGCCAGCTTGGGACTAGCGGGAGCATCCTCCTACAATGAGCAGTTCTTC. Protein sequence: CASLGLAGASSYNEQFF.

A few counts support this clonotype. The rearrangement uses TRBV6-2 or TRBV6-3 and TRBJ2-7, with 7 bases matching TRBD2. The CDR3 runs to 15 residues. The V segment lost 6 bases and the J segment 0 bases; nucleotides outside the gene matches: 8. The germline V gene has CDR1 MNHEY and CDR2 SVGEGT. CDR3: CASSWGGTSSYEQYV. The CDR3 DNA reads TGTGCCAGCAGCTGGGGGGGTACCTCCTCCTACGAGCAGTACGTC.

The J gene is TRBJ2-7, the V gene TRBV5-1; the D gene is possibly TRBD2 (6 bases). Germline CDR1 and CDR2: SGHRS and YFSETQ. CDR3 length: 17 residues. Trimming removed 3 bases at V and 4 bases at J, with 23 bases between. The CDR3 loop reads CASSWPVWGENLYEQYF. The CDR3 DNA follows: TGCGCCAGCAGCTGGCCCGTTTGGGGGGAAAATCTTTACGAGCAGTACTTC.

This clonotype has at least ten counts. The chain employs TRBV27 and TRBJ1-1; TRBD1 might be the D (5 bases). This CDR3 contains 12 residues. Germline V CDR1 and CDR2: MNHEY, SMNVEV (reference sequence). The V gene lost 8 bases and the J gene lost 6 bases, with 13 bases spanning the gap. CDR3 DNA sequence: TGTGCCAGCTCATCGGGACTAGCTGAAGCTTTCTTT. Amino acid sequence: CASSSGLAEAFF.

This clonotype occurred a few times. The rearrangement links TRBV7-7 to TRBJ2-3, with a tentative D call TRBD2 (5 bases). Germline V gene data show CDR1 as SSHAT and CDR2 as FNYEAQ (reference sequence). V gave up 5 bases and J gave up 3 bases, with 9 bases separating them. This CDR3 has 13 amino acids. The CDR3 region is CASSPGETDTQYF. For the CDR3, the DNA is TGTGCCAGCAGCCCCGGGGAGACAGATACGCAGTATTTT.

This clonotype was seen a few times. The rearrangement uses TRBV6-5 and TRBJ1-5; D is undetermined. Germline V gene sequence: CDR1 MNHEY, CDR2 SVGAGI. The CDR3 runs 11 residues. The germline V and J ends were trimmed by 11 bases and 11 bases, with 16 bases remaining between them. The CDR3: CALLRGSSQHF. The CDR3 nucleotides are TGTGCCCTTCTAAGAGGCTCGTCCCAGCATTTT.

This clonotype was counted at least ten times. The V call is TRBV28, the J call TRBJ2-1; TRBD2 aligns across 9 bases. J was trimmed by 4 bases and V by 6 bases; bases with no gene match: 7. The CDR3 is 15 amino acids. Per germline, CDR1 MDHEN and CDR2 SYDVKM. CDR3 amino acids: CASREAGGLYNEQFF. The CDR3 bases are TGTGCCAGCAGGGAAGCGGGGGGCCTGTACAATGAGCAGTTCTTC.

The chain combines TRBV6-5 with TRBJ1-1; 8 nucleotides line up with TRBD1. V lost 2 bases to trimming and J lost 4 bases; unmatched junction nucleotides: 15. CDR1 is MNHEY, CDR2 SVGAGI, per germline. The CDR3 totals 18 residues. CDR3 nucleotide sequence: TGTGCCAGCAGTTACCTTCCAGGGGGCGCCCCTTTGGGCACTGAAGCTTTCTTT. This sequence encodes CASSYLPGGAPLGTEAFF.

This clonotype was seen only a few times. The V and J genes are TRBV12-3 or TRBV12-4 and TRBJ2-7, with 7 bases identical to TRBD2. Losses at the gene ends were 8 bases for V and 5 bases for J; bases not matched to a gene: 15. The CDR3 totals 15 residues. CDR3 amino acids: CASLTSVGSLDEQYF. The CDR3 DNA follows: TGTGCCAGCCTTACTAGCGTCGGGTCTCTTGACGAGCAGTACTTC.

The DNA for the CDR3 is TGTGCCAGCAGTCTCGGGACGGCCCCTTACAATGAGCAGTTCTTC. Its protein product is CASSLGTAPYNEQFF. This chain joins TRBV27 and TRBJ2-1, with D possibly called TRBD1 or TRBD2 (5 bases each). V was clipped by 5 bases and J by 4 bases, with 15 bases between them. Germline CDR1 is MNHEY and CDR2 is SMNVEV (reference sequence). The CDR3 totals 15 residues.

This clonotype was detected a few times. The rearrangement joins TRBV9 to TRBJ1-1; TRBD1 might be the D (5 bases). This CDR3 contains 15 residues. Germline V gene sequence: CDR1 SGDLS, CDR2 YYNGEE. Trimming removed 0 bases at V and 1 base at J, with 10 bases between. CDR3 nucleotides: TGTGCCAGCAGCGTAGTCCCAGGGTCGAACACTGAAGCTTTCTTT. Translation gives CASSVVPGSNTEAFF.

This clonotype was detected ten times or more. This chain connects TRBV7-2 to TRBJ2-1; 11 bases agree with TRBD2. After removal of 7 bases from V and 5 bases from J, the junction contained 7 bases not matched to a gene. Germline V CDR1 and CDR2: SGHTA, FQGNSA. The CDR3 is 15 residues long. Written as DNA, the CDR3 is TGTGCCAGCAAGACCACGGGACTAGCGGACAATGAGCAGTTCTTC. It translates to CASKTTGLADNEQFF. Full variable domain (rest looked up from reference TRBV7-2 and TRBJ2-1): GAGVSQSPSNKVTEKGKDVELRCDPISGHTALYWYRQSLGQGLEFLIYFQGNSAPDKSGLPSDRFSAERTGGSVSTLTIQRTQQEDSAVYLCASKTTGLADNEQFFGPGTRLTVL.

V is TRBV7-8 and J is TRBJ2-1, with 13 bases matching TRBD2. The CDR3 consists of 19 residues. V lost 1 base to trimming and J lost 3 bases; unmatched junction nucleotides: 9. CDR1 SGHVS and CDR2 FQNEAQ come from the germline V gene. Here the CDR3 reads CASSLGVLAGGPDYNEQFF. The CDR3 bases are TGTGCCAGCAGCTTAGGGGTACTAGCGGGAGGGCCTGACTACAATGAGCAGTTCTTC.